The next 19 T cell receptor beta chains were all read from a single sample in a study of blood T cell repertoires in COVID-19. Generated by immunoSEQ multiplex PCR, the TCRdb table keeps only in-frame clones and is missing some. The table records nearly 400,000 clones, roughly 91% of them present only once. Sequencing was done on a sample of PBMCs or T cells enriched from blood (not recorded which). The receptor set was obtained from a woman younger than 45 who had recovered from COVID-19.

This clone was observed a few times. Other DNA sequences from this sample encode an identical CDR3 as well. This chain links TRBV7-9 with TRBJ1-2; TRBD1 matches 7 bases. The V segment lost 4 bases and the J segment 2 bases; nucleotides outside the gene matches: 1. CDR1 and CDR2 from the germline V gene are SEHNR and FQNEAQ (reference sequence). The CDR3 extends over 13 amino acids. CDR3 sequence: CASSSQGNYGYTF. The CDR3 nucleotides are TGTGCCAGCAGCTCACAGGGGAACTATGGCTACACCTTC. Complete variable domain (other parts from reference TRBV7-9 and TRBJ1-2): DTGVSQNPRHKITKRGQNVTFRCDPISEHNRLYWYRQTLGQGPEFLTYFQNEAQLEKSRLLSDRFSAERPKGSFSTLEIQRTEQGDSAMYLCASSSQGNYGYTFGSGTRLTVV.

The genes are TRBV5-4 and TRBJ1-2; possible D gene TRBD1, 6 bases. V lost 2 bases and J lost 4, with 15 bases in between. Germline lookup yields CDR1 SGHNT and CDR2 YYREEE (reference sequence). This CDR3 is built from 15 residues. The CDR3 DNA follows: TGTGCCAGCAGCTTCCGATTAACAGGGCCCTATGGCTACACCTTC. Its protein is CASSFRLTGPYGYTF.

This chain joins TRBV7-9 and TRBJ1-3; 10 positions match TRBD1. Losses at the gene ends were 6 bases for V and 1 base for J; bases not matched to a gene: 6. There are 16 residues in the CDR3. Germline CDR1 is SEHNR and CDR2 is FQNEAQ (reference sequence). The CDR3 here is CASSYGQGVSGNTIYF. In DNA, the CDR3 is TGTGCCAGCAGTTACGGACAGGGGGTGTCTGGAAACACCATATATTTT.

This clone has a handful of counts. The gene calls are TRBV6-2 or TRBV6-3 and TRBJ1-4; possible D gene TRBD1, 6 bases. Trimming pared 6 bases from V and 8 bases from J, leaving 16 bases between. Germline V lookup: CDR1 MNHEY, CDR2 SVGEGT. This CDR3 has 14 amino acids. CDR3: CASSRQDLREKLFF. DNA for the CDR3: TGTGCCAGCAGCCGACAGGACCTACGGGAAAAACTGTTTTTT.

About this clone itself: The junction departs from germline at one end; a sequencing error may be responsible. The V call is TRBV7-9, the J call TRBJ1-3; no definite D call. Germline CDR1 reads SEHNR; CDR2 reads FQNEAQ (reference sequence). This CDR3 comprises 14 residues. For the CDR3, the DNA is TGTGCCAGCAGCTTTGTGAGAAATGGAGACACCATATATTTT. This gives the protein CASSFVRNGDTIYF.

In its sample, this clone was seen once. DNA for the CDR3: TGCAGCGTTGAAGGGGGGGTAGGGGCCAACGTCCTGACTTTC. Its protein product is CSVEGGVGANVLTF. This chain connects TRBV29-1 to TRBJ2-6; maybe TRBD2 (6 bases). Per the germline V gene, CDR1 is SQVTM and CDR2 is ANQGSEA. V dropped 1 base and J dropped 4 bases, with 8 bases sitting between them. The CDR3 runs to 14 residues.

V gene TRBV30 combines with J gene TRBJ1-1; D perhaps matches TRBD1 (5 bases). Germline V gene lookup returns CDR1 GTSNPN and CDR2 SVGIG (reference sequence). This CDR3 comprises 13 residues. Trimming left V 0 bases short and J 7 bases short, with 12 bases between. The DNA of the CDR3 is TGTGCCTGGAGTGTTATTGGACACAGTGAAGCTTTCTTT. Translation: CAWSVIGHSEAFF.

This sequence joins TRBV5-1 and TRBJ2-7, with 7 nucleotides matching TRBD1. J gave up 2 bases and V 0 bases, and 2 bases lay outside the gene matches. The germline V gene has CDR1 SGHRS and CDR2 YFSETQ. This CDR3 spans 14 amino acids. CDR3 bases: TGCGCCAGCAGCTTGGTAGGGGGCCCCTACGAGCAGTACTTC. It specifies CASSLVGGPYEQYF. Filled out from reference TRBV5-1 and TRBJ2-7, the complete variable domain reads KAGVTQTPRYLIKTRGQQVTLSCSPISGHRSVSWYQQTPGQGLQFLFEYFSETQRNKGNFPGRFSGRQFSNSRSEMNVSTLELGDSALYLCASSLVGGPYEQYFGPGTRLTVT.

The rearrangement uses TRBV30 and TRBJ2-3; 8 nucleotides align to TRBD2. Germline CDR1 is GTSNPN and CDR2 is SVGIG (reference sequence). There are 16 residues in the CDR3. V dropped 0 bases and J dropped 3; count of bases not matched to a gene: 8. Written as DNA, the CDR3 is TGTGCCTGGAGTGTCTTGGCGGGAGGTATAACAGATACGCAGTATTTT. This translates into CAWSVLAGGITDTQYF.

This clone was seen just once. The chain joins TRBV7-8 to TRBJ2-2, with 7 bases identical to TRBD2. The germline gives CDR1 SGHVS, CDR2 FQNEAQ. Trimming removed 2 bases from V and 1 base from J; junction bases left unmatched: 1. The CDR3 length is 15 residues. CDR3 nucleotide sequence: TGTGCCAGCAGCTTAACTAGCGTGAACACCGGGGAGCTGTTTTTT. It encodes CASSLTSVNTGELFF.

The J gene is TRBJ2-7, the V gene TRBV11-1; the D is unclear. Trimming pared 1 base from V and 8 bases from J, leaving 6 bases between. This CDR3 has 11 residues. Per germline, CDR1 SGHAT and CDR2 FQDESV (reference sequence). The CDR3 DNA reads TGTGCCAGCAGCTTAGAGCTCCAGCAGTACTTC. It specifies CASSLELQQYF.

The CDR3 DNA follows: TGTGCCAGCAGTTCCGGGACAGGGAGTGAAAAACTGTTTTTT. It is translated as CASSSGTGSEKLFF. V is TRBV6-5 and J is TRBJ1-4; 9 positions agree with TRBD1. Germline V gene data show CDR1 as MNHEY and CDR2 as SVGAGI. The junction had 4 bases not matched to a gene; V was cut back by 4 bases and J by 7 bases. This CDR3 contains 14 residues.

This sequence joins TRBV6-1 and TRBJ1-5; TRBD1 is a possible D gene (6 bases). The CDR3 loop spans 16 amino acids. Germline V gives CDR1 MNHNS, CDR2 SASEGT. The ends were cut back, 2 bases at V and 5 bases at J, with 16 bases in the middle. This CDR3 is CASSEQETGLYQPQHF. CDR3 DNA: TGTGCCAGCAGTGAACAGGAGACAGGATTGTATCAGCCCCAGCATTTT.

The rearrangement joins TRBV28 to TRBJ1-2; no reliable D call. The CDR3 contains 14 residues. Per the germline V gene, CDR1 is MDHEN and CDR2 is SYDVKM. V gave up 2 bases and J gave up 8 bases, with 15 bases separating them. DNA for the CDR3: TGTGCCAGCAGTTTAGGGTCCCTATCGAGGGGCTACACCTTC. Encoded protein: CASSLGSLSRGYTF.

The V and J genes are TRBV6-5 and TRBJ2-7, with TRBD1 identical over 8 bases. CDR1 is MNHEY, CDR2 SVGAGI, per germline. V shed 2 bases and J 4 bases; nucleotides not matched to a gene: 10. This CDR3 is 16 amino acids long. The CDR3 loop is CASSYGGTGGLYEQYF. The DNA of the CDR3 is TGTGCCAGCAGTTACGGGGGAACAGGGGGTCTATACGAGCAGTACTTC.

The chain recombines TRBV14 with TRBJ2-3; 7 positions agree with TRBD1. Germline CDR1 and CDR2: SGHDN and FVKESK. Trimming cost V 2 bases and J 2 bases; bases outside gene matches: 7. The CDR3 loop spans 16 amino acids. CDR3 sequence reads: CASSQPGQLFTDTQYF. The CDR3 coding sequence is TGTGCCAGCAGCCAACCGGGACAGCTATTCACAGATACGCAGTATTTT.

V is TRBV5-1 and J is TRBJ1-2; no clear D. Germline lookup yields CDR1 SGHRS and CDR2 YFSETQ. The CDR3 length is 14 residues. V lost 0 bases to trimming and J lost 2 bases, with 8 bases between them. CDR3 nucleotides: TGCGCCAGCAGCTTGGCCCCCGGGAACTATGGCTACACCTTC. Amino acids: CASSLAPGNYGYTF.

This chain links TRBV7-9 with TRBJ1-1; D may be TRBD1 (5 bases). CDR1 SEHNR and CDR2 FQNEAQ come from the germline V gene (reference sequence). Trimming cost V 5 bases and J 0 bases, with 10 bases left between them. The CDR3 is 14 amino acids. Here the CDR3 DNA reads TGTGCCAGCAGCGCAGGGATCATGAACACTGAAGCTTTCTTT. This gives the protein CASSAGIMNTEAFF.

The CDR3 here is CASSDGQGTNSPLHF. CDR3 DNA sequence: TGCGCCAGCAGTGATGGCCAGGGAACTAATTCACCCCTCCACTTT. This chain uses TRBV10-1 with TRBJ1-6, with D maybe TRBD1 (5 bases). CDR1 is WNHNN, CDR2 SYGVQD, per germline (reference sequence). Trimming cost V 3 bases and J 6 bases, with 12 bases left between them. The CDR3 runs 15 residues.